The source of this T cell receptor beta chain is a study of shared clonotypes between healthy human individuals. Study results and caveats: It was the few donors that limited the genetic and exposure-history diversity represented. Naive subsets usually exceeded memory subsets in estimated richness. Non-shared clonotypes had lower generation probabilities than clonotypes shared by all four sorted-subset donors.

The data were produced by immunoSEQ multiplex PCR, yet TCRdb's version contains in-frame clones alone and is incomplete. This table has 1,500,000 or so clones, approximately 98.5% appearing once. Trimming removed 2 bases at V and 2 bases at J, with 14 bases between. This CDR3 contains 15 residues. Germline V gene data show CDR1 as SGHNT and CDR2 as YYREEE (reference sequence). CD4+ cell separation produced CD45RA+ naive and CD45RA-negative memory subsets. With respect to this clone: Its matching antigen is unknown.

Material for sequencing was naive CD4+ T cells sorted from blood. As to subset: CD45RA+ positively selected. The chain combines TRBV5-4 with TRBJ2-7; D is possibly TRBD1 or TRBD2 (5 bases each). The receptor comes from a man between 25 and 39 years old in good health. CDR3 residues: CASSFTGTLTYEQYF. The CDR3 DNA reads TGTGCCAGCAGCTTCACCGGGACGTTAACCTACGAGCAGTACTTC.